These 24 T cell receptor beta chains share one sample of origin, sequenced in a study of PD-1 blockade in mismatch repair-deficient tumors. Method: immunoSEQ multiplex PCR; TCRdb's copy keeps in-frame clones and lacks some. The sample includes fewer than 45,000 clones, 70% to 90% of them seen just once. This material consisted of peripheral blood, taken roughly 76 weeks after starting pembrolizumab. These receptors all come from an adult with mismatch repair-deficient cancer.

This chain joins TRBV10-3 and TRBJ2-1; 10 positions match TRBD2. Trimming removed 3 bases from V and 0 bases from J; junction bases left unmatched: 11. This CDR3 is built from 19 residues. Germline V gene sequence: CDR1 ENHRY, CDR2 SYGVKD. The DNA of the CDR3 is TGTGCCATCAGTGATAATAGCGGGAGGACATTCACCTCCTACAATGAGCAGTTCTTC. This encodes CAISDNSGRTFTSYNEQFF.

CDR3 amino acids: CASSEGGRPQETQYF. The CDR3 DNA reads TGCGCCAGCAGTGAGGGCGGGAGGCCTCAAGAGACCCAGTACTTC. The rearrangement joins TRBV10-1 to TRBJ2-5, with TRBD2 identical over 8 bases. CDR1 is WNHNN and CDR2 is SYGVQD in the germline V gene (reference sequence). V shed 2 bases and J 2 bases; nucleotides not matched to a gene: 4. The CDR3 extends over 15 amino acids.

The table lists this clone with a few counts. The V call is TRBV14, the J call TRBJ2-1; the match to TRBD2 covers 8 bases. The ends lost 1 base at V and 5 bases at J; junction bases unmatched: 10. This CDR3 spans 17 amino acids. Germline CDR1 is SGHDN and CDR2 is FVKESK. The CDR3 protein is CASSQGVLRGGNNEQFF. DNA for the CDR3: TGTGCCAGCAGCCAAGGAGTTCTTCGCGGGGGGAACAATGAGCAGTTCTTC.

The chain recombines TRBV19 with TRBJ2-2, with D perhaps TRBD1 (6 bases). The germline CDR1 and CDR2 sequences are LNHDA and SQIVND (reference sequence). The ends were cut back, 7 bases at V and 4 bases at J, with 16 bases in the middle. This CDR3 is built from 15 residues. Here the CDR3 DNA reads TGTGCCAGTAATGGGGCAGGGGTTAGCACCGGGGAGCTGTTTTTT. It translates to CASNGAGVSTGELFF.

J is TRBJ2-3 and V is TRBV5-8, with D possibly matching TRBD2 (7 bases). Trimming stripped 4 bases from V and 3 bases from J, with 18 bases between. The germline V gene encodes CDR1 SGHTS and CDR2 YDEGEE. There are 16 residues in the CDR3. The CDR3 DNA reads as TGTGCCAGCAGCCGGAGGGGGGGCGCAGGGACAGATACGCAGTATTTT. Amino acid sequence: CASSRRGGAGTDTQYF. The full variable domain, rest sourced from reference TRBV5-8 and TRBJ2-3, is EAGVTQSPTHLIKTRGQQATLRCSPISGHTSVYWYQQALGLGLQFLLWYDEGEERNRGNFPPRFSGRQFPNYSSELNVNALELEDSALYLCASSRRGGAGTDTQYFGPGTRLTVL.

The V and J genes are TRBV5-5 and TRBJ2-6; D is ambiguous. The germline CDR1 and CDR2 sequences are SGHKS and YYEKEE (reference sequence). This CDR3 has 13 amino acids. V was shortened by 4 bases and J by 4 bases, with 6 bases between the two germline ends. As DNA, the CDR3 is TGTGCCAGCAGCCCCACCGGGGCCAACGTCCTGACTTTC. Translating gives CASSPTGANVLTF. The full variable domain, rest sourced from reference TRBV5-5 and TRBJ2-6, is DAGVTQSPTHLIKTRGQQVTLRCSPISGHKSVSWYQQVLGQGPQFIFQYYEKEERGRGNFPDRFSARQFPNYSSELNVNALLLGDSALYLCASSPTGANVLTFGAGSRLTVL.

The chain links TRBV11-2 to TRBJ2-2; tentatively, D is TRBD2 (5 bases). CDR3 size: 14 residues. The germline gives CDR1 SGHAT, CDR2 FQNNGV. V lost 5 bases and J 5 bases, leaving 12 bases between the germline ends. CDR3 DNA: TGTGCCAGCAGCCCTGGTCGGAGGACCGGGGAGCTGTTTTTT. This codes for CASSPGRRTGELFF. The variable domain in full, completed from reference TRBV11-2 and TRBJ2-2, reads EAGVAQSPRYKIIEKRQSVAFWCNPISGHATLYWYQQILGQGPKLLIQFQNNGVVDDSQLPKDRFSAERLKGVDSTLKIQPAKLEDSAVYLCASSPGRRTGELFFGEGSRLTVL.

The rearrangement uses TRBV9 and TRBJ1-1; D is undetermined. The CDR3 spans 14 residues. Between the trimmed V and J ends, which lost 0 bases and 0 bases, there was a span of 6 bases. The V gene's germline CDR1 is SGDLS and CDR2 YYNGEE. CDR3: CASSVGNVNTEAFF. The CDR3 DNA sequence: TGTGCCAGCAGCGTAGGTAACGTGAACACTGAAGCTTTCTTT.

V gene TRBV7-2 combines with J gene TRBJ2-7; D is possibly TRBD1 or TRBD2 (5 bases each). Deletions cut 1 base from V and 2 bases from J, with 15 bases between. The CDR3 runs 16 residues. CDR1 and CDR2 from the germline V gene are SGHTA and FQGNSA. CDR3 residues: CASSLGLGDGTYEQYF. The CDR3 DNA reads as TGTGCCAGCAGCTTAGGTTTAGGGGACGGGACCTACGAGCAGTACTTC.

This clone was seen a single time. The chain joins TRBV6-5 to TRBJ2-6, with TRBD1 matching 7 bases. From germline, CDR1 is MNHEY and CDR2 SVGAGI. This CDR3 region has 14 residues. The junction had 0 bases not matched to a gene; V was cut back by 5 bases and J by 2 bases. The CDR3 DNA follows: TGTGCCAGCAGTACAGGGGCTGGGGCCAACGTCCTGACTTTC. Protein product: CASSTGAGANVLTF.

Only a few counts were recorded for this clone. The genes are TRBV6-1 and TRBJ1-1; D ambiguous. Germline V gene data show CDR1 as MNHNS and CDR2 as SASEGT. V was pared by 2 bases and J by 2 bases, with 6 bases between. This CDR3 is 13 amino acids long. The CDR3 sequence: CASSELVNTEAFF. CDR3 DNA sequence: TGTGCCAGCAGTGAATTGGTAAACACTGAAGCTTTCTTT.

The chain recombines TRBV10-1 with TRBJ2-7; D remains unclear. From germline, CDR1 is WNHNN and CDR2 SYGVQD (reference sequence). The ends were cut back, 3 bases at V and 3 bases at J, with 18 bases in the middle. The CDR3 runs to 16 residues. The CDR3 region has the DNA TGCGCCAGCAGTGACAGTACCGGAAAAGAATTCTACGAGCAGTACTTC. Protein sequence: CASSDSTGKEFYEQYF.

The chain recombines TRBV5-6 with TRBJ2-5, with 9 positions matching TRBD1. The CDR3 is made up of 17 amino acids. CDR1 is SGHDT and CDR2 is YYEEEE in the germline V gene. Trimming cost V 7 bases and J 4 bases; bases outside gene matches: 17. The CDR3 DNA sequence: TGTGCCAGCGGGATTGAGCGGGACAGGGTCATCAGAGAGACCCAGTACTTC. This encodes CASGIERDRVIRETQYF.

This chain links TRBV5-1 with TRBJ2-1, with D unresolved. V was trimmed by 2 bases and J by 0 bases, leaving 18 bases between them. The germline CDR1 and CDR2 sequences are SGHRS and YFSETQ. There are 18 residues in the CDR3. CDR3 region: CASSFFPSSGDSYNEQFF. The CDR3 DNA reads as TGCGCCAGCAGCTTCTTCCCCTCTTCCGGAGACTCCTACAATGAGCAGTTCTTC.

This chain uses TRBV19 with TRBJ1-1; 7 nucleotides match TRBD1. Per germline, CDR1 LNHDA and CDR2 SQIVND (reference sequence). The CDR3 covers 14 residues. Trimming at V came to 8 bases and at J to 7 bases, leaving 13 bases not matched to a gene. The CDR3 sequence is CASGDREAPLEAFF. The CDR3, as DNA: TGTGCCAGTGGAGACAGGGAGGCTCCTCTTGAAGCTTTCTTT.

On this clone itself: Mismatch with germline at one junction end may stem from a read error. The rearrangement links TRBV7-9 to TRBJ2-4; 12 nucleotides match TRBD2. The germline V gene has CDR1 SEHNR and CDR2 FQNEAQ (reference sequence). The CDR3 totals 15 residues. The CDR3: CASSLPRLAGEVLHF. In DNA form, the CDR3 reads TGTGCCAGCAGCTTACCTCGACTAGCGGGAGAGGTTTTACACTTC.

The chain uses TRBV5-8 and TRBJ2-1; 8 nucleotides agree with TRBD2. After removal of 5 bases from V and 5 bases from J, the junction contained 9 bases not matched to a gene. CDR3 length: 15 residues. Looked up from germline, CDR1 is SGHTS and CDR2 is YDEGEE. Here the CDR3 DNA reads TGTGCCAGCAGTCGCCTAGCGGGTAGAAACAATGAGCAGTTCTTC. This sequence encodes CASSRLAGRNNEQFF.

The chain recombines TRBV7-9 with TRBJ1-4, with D uncertain. CDR1 is SEHNR, CDR2 FQNEAQ, per germline (reference sequence). This CDR3 has 16 amino acids. Trimming left V 5 bases short and J 6 bases short, with 19 bases between. CDR3 in amino acids: CASSRSAGHYYEKLFF. The CDR3 DNA reads TGTGCCAGCAGCCGATCTGCAGGCCACTACTATGAAAAACTGTTTTTT. Variable domain in full (rest from reference TRBV7-9 and TRBJ1-4): DTGVSQNPRHKITKRGQNVTFRCDPISEHNRLYWYRQTLGQGPEFLTYFQNEAQLEKSRLLSDRFSAERPKGSFSTLEIQRTEQGDSAMYLCASSRSAGHYYEKLFFGSGTQLSVL.

The chain carries TRBV10-3 and TRBJ2-5, with D unresolved. The CDR3 has 14 amino acids. Trimming left V 10 bases short and J 1 base short, with 16 bases between. Germline assignment: CDR1 ENHRY and CDR2 SYGVKD. The CDR3 protein is CATKEVGFQETQYF. The CDR3 bases are TGTGCCACGAAAGAGGTGGGTTTCCAAGAGACCCAGTACTTC.

This clone was observed once. The rearrangement links TRBV6-1 to TRBJ1-5; 7 bases line up with TRBD1. Germline lookup yields CDR1 MNHNS and CDR2 SASEGT. Unmatched junction bases numbered 6, after V lost 4 bases and J lost 3 bases. This CDR3 spans 15 amino acids. The CDR3 sequence is CASSGTGQINQPQHF. Written as DNA, the CDR3 is TGTGCCAGCAGTGGAACGGGACAGATCAATCAGCCCCAGCATTTT.

The chain recombines TRBV19 with TRBJ2-1; 11 positions agree with TRBD2. Losses at the gene ends were 8 bases for V and 7 bases for J; bases not matched to a gene: 13. The CDR3 is 16 residues long. CDR1 and CDR2 from the germline V gene are LNHDA and SQIVND (reference sequence). CDR3 residues: CASSQTGTSGQNEQFF. The CDR3 DNA reads as TGTGCCAGTTCCCAAACCGGGACTAGCGGCCAAAATGAGCAGTTCTTC.

Of note for this clone: The junction departs from germline at one end; a sequencing error may be responsible. The V call is TRBV15, the J call TRBJ2-1; 13 bases are shared with TRBD2. The CDR3 runs to 16 residues. Germline CDR1 is LNHNV and CDR2 is YYDKDF (reference sequence). CDR3 sequence (DNA): TGTGCCGCCAGCAGAGACGGACTAGCGGGAGTGAATGAGCAGTTCTTC. It codes for CAASRDGLAGVNEQFF.

This clone turned up a few times. The chain carries TRBV6-6 and TRBJ1-1; maybe TRBD1 (6 bases). Per the germline V gene, CDR1 is MNHNY and CDR2 is SVGAGI (reference sequence). V was shortened by 10 bases and J by 4 bases, with 13 bases between the two germline ends. The CDR3 length is 12 residues. The CDR3 coding sequence is TGTGCCACCGCAGGGGTGGGCACTGAAGCTTTCTTT. It yields the protein CATAGVGTEAFF.

The chain employs TRBV5-4 and TRBJ1-1; 9 nucleotides line up with TRBD1. The CDR3 loop spans 13 amino acids. Germline V gives CDR1 SGHNT, CDR2 YYREEE (reference sequence). V shed 4 bases, J shed 6 bases, and the junction held 4 bases outside the gene matches. CDR3 in amino acids: CASSPGQGSEAFF. The CDR3, as DNA: TGTGCCAGCAGCCCCGGACAGGGGTCTGAAGCTTTCTTT.